These 8 T cell receptor beta chains were all obtained from the same sample, sequenced in a study of blood T cell repertoires in COVID-19. Measured with immunoSEQ multiplex PCR; TCRdb has only the in-frame clones, and not every one. The sample carries some 450,000 clones, around 90% recorded once. Sequencing was done on a sample of peripheral blood. Receptor source: a man in his late teens or twenties with COVID-19, enrolled during active disease.

On this clone itself: Other DNA variants within this sample encode the same CDR3. V gene TRBV27 combines with J gene TRBJ2-2, with D uncertain. The CDR3 runs 12 residues. The V end was cut by 1 base, the J end by 6 bases, with 3 bases between. Germline CDR1 and CDR2: MNHEY and SMNVEV (reference sequence). CDR3 DNA sequence: TGTGCCAGCAGTTTATTATCCGGGGAGCTGTTTTTT. Translating it yields CASSLLSGELFF.

V is TRBV7-6 and J is TRBJ1-5; maybe TRBD1 (5 bases). Looked up from germline, CDR1 is SGHVS and CDR2 is FNYEAQ. The CDR3 extends over 12 amino acids. V lost 2 bases and J 9 bases, leaving 8 bases between the germline ends. The CDR3 DNA reads TGTGCCAGCAGCTTACCCCAGGGGCCCCAGCATTTT. Its protein is CASSLPQGPQHF.

In this sample, this clone turned up a few times. The chain uses TRBV2 and TRBJ2-2, with a weak D call TRBD1 (6 bases). CDR3 length: 15 residues. V was shortened by 6 bases and J by 1 base, with 12 bases between the two germline ends. Germline V gene data show CDR1 as SNHLY and CDR2 as FYNNEI. This chain's CDR3 is CASREDSGNTGELFF. Written as DNA, the CDR3 is TGTGCCAGCAGAGAGGACAGCGGGAACACCGGGGAGCTGTTTTTT.

The V gene is TRBV15, the J gene TRBJ2-7, with 11 bases lining up with TRBD2. This CDR3 spans 20 amino acids. Germline CDR1 LNHNV, CDR2 YYDKDF (reference sequence). The V segment lost 0 bases and the J segment 0 bases; nucleotides outside the gene matches: 13. CDR3 region: CATSRDSFGTSGKSSYEQYF. The CDR3 DNA is TGTGCCACCAGCAGAGATAGTTTTGGGACTAGCGGAAAAAGCTCCTACGAGCAGTACTTC.

The chain uses TRBV12-3 or TRBV12-4 and TRBJ2-3, with D possibly TRBD1 on 5 matching bases. The CDR3 totals 13 residues. Trimming stripped 3 bases from V and 6 bases from J, with 10 bases between. In DNA form, the CDR3 reads TGTGCCAGCAGTTTCCCCTCAGGGGATACGCAGTATTTT. It codes for CASSFPSGDTQYF.

The chain carries TRBV5-4 and TRBJ2-1; 11 bases agree with TRBD2. The CDR3 totals 16 residues. Germline V lookup: CDR1 SGHNT, CDR2 YYREEE (reference sequence). Trimming took 4 bases from V and 5 from J; bases not matched to a gene: 8. CDR3 DNA: TGTGCCAGCAGCAGAGAGGGACTAGCGGAGGACAATGAGCAGTTCTTC. Translating it yields CASSREGLAEDNEQFF.

The chain uses TRBV5-6 and TRBJ2-7; 9 bases fit TRBD2. V lost 1 base to trimming and J lost 2 bases; unmatched junction nucleotides: 4. Germline lookup yields CDR1 SGHDT and CDR2 YYEEEE. The CDR3 spans 15 residues. The CDR3 here is CASSLKRGVAYEQYF. In nucleotides, the CDR3 is TGTGCCAGCAGCTTGAAGCGGGGGGTAGCCTACGAGCAGTACTTC.

The chain carries TRBV10-2 and TRBJ1-2, with 11 bases fitting TRBD1. The CDR3 has 11 amino acids. The V segment lost 9 bases and the J segment 8 bases; nucleotides outside the gene matches: 2. Germline V CDR1 and CDR2: WSHSY, SAAADI. CDR3 protein: CASRDRGGYTF. For the CDR3, the DNA is TGCGCCAGTAGGGACAGGGGGGGCTACACCTTC.